This T cell receptor (beta chain) is from a study of long-term antiretroviral therapy in people with HIV (dated by TCRdb to between 2022 and 2023). Background for the entire study: Collection of the earliest samples took place about a decade ahead of the 2015 WHO recommendation for immediate ART, at a time when ART was typically delayed until CD4 counts fell. Whether ART initiation and durable HIV suppression were associated with changes in peripheral blood TRB repertoire composition and diversity was tested in a retrospective serial study. From fewer than 35 adults with confirmed HIV infection, the cohort provided roughly 200 cryopreserved PBMC samples, gathered serially across a mean of approximately six years (range 1-12). Among the 30 to 35 participants with HIV, ten to twelve were female. No cross-contamination during QIAcube processing was shown when test extractions of a monoclonal T-cell line were performed alongside 30 to 40 polyclonal samples. What the research found in general, with its limitations: Limited PBMC availability meant only the TCR beta chain was sequenced, without alpha chain pairing. Unsorted PBMC were profiled instead of sorted CD4+ and CD8+ T cells because pre-ART samples had limited cell numbers. Samples dated from the mid-2000s to the late 2010s, and the ART regimens used may be less effective than current ones. Starting ART was linked to a significant rise in TRB diversity, yet even with long-term ART the diversity remained significantly lower than in transplant donor controls. The repertoire was dominated across all time points by expanded TRB clones identified before ART initiation, although this dominance was seen to fluctuate and to decrease in many PLHIV after ART. No data were available on ART adherence, viral resistance or therapy changes, limiting inferences about post-ART repertoire changes. CDR3 length ranges in HIV repertoires were narrower than in controls, and network structure suggested an antigen-experienced repertoire with only a slight naive shift after ART.

Participants were included only if at least one PBMC sample before ART initiation and at least two post-ART samples were available. Treatment was received in the United States of America by all participants with HIV. Before DNA extraction, cryopreserved samples of about 0.95-11 million PBMC were thawed and then washed. At the time of the earliest PBMC sample, participants with HIV were aged between about 23 and 54 years. PBMC samples from each participant spanned 1-4 timepoints before ART initiation and 2-8 timepoints after ART initiation, with a median of 7 samples. For every participant, serial HIV viral load, CD4+ T-cell count, ART history and demographic data were obtained. Genomic DNA was extracted from unsorted PBMC with a Qiagen kit on a QIAcube, processed in batches of 12 samples. In its sample, this clone was seen a few times. Its binding antigen is unknown. Nothing much larger sits one base from this clone, and base qualities are not available.

Sequencing of the TRB variable region was done with the immunoSEQ hsTCRB v3.0 assay at survey level resolution. A depth of about 35,000-50,000 T-cell genomes per sample was targeted for TRB sequencing. An Illumina MiSeq with a v3 150-cycle kit was used to sequence the pooled TRB libraries. On the study's bioinformatics: Repertoire analysis ran in R within a reproducible Nextflow workflow covering QC, data transformation and analysis. Custom analyses were implemented in LymphoSeq2, an R package for AIRR-Seq data exploration. Several samples yielding fewer than 5000 total TRB sequences were excluded, leaving more than 150 analyzed HIV repertoires. Of the 188 retained HIV repertoires, roughly 61 were collected before and 120 to 140 after ART initiation. Repertoires were downsampled to 5000 TRB nucleotide sequences, with summary statistics averaged over 100 downsampling iterations. The analysis kept only TRB sequences whose CDR3 regions were at least seven amino acids long. A Shannon entropy-derived clonality score and the Gini coefficient were used to measure diversity. In repertoire networks, the top 5000 CDR3 amino acid sequences were linked whenever an edit distance of one separated two sequences. For TRB CDR3 amino acid sequences, antigen specificity groups and MHC restriction were predicted with GLIPH2. Known CMV, EBV, HIV or tissue antigen associations were flagged by matching CDR3 amino acid sequences against VDJdb and McPAS-TCR. Pre-ART, post-ART and control groups were compared with Wilcoxon signed-rank tests and Holm-Bonferroni correction. TCRdb limited this immuneACCESS table to in-frame rearrangements with V and J called. A share of clones is missing; checked studies link under half to unresolved V genes, and the rest is unexplained. Clonal size and the V and J genes are those of that table, whereas D and trimming came from the DNA. The sample table shows around 40,000 clones, and about 89% are seen once. The ten top clones hold roughly 5% of the sample.

The germline V gene supplies CDR1 SGHAT and CDR2 FQNNGV. V loses 11 bases of germline sequence and J loses 6 bases, and the interval between the two ends is 10 bases. Spanning cysteine to phenylalanine, the CDR3 consists of 11 amino acids. Of the read, only the CDR3 DNA is kept; its 33 bases are in frame from base 1. This receptor chain uses TRBV11-2 and TRBJ2-2; there is no confident call for the D gene. This sample comprised unsorted PBMCs, obtained 0.1 years before starting antiretroviral therapy. The origin of this receptor is a woman aged 45 to 65 with HIV. This receptor has the CDR3 CAGVLAGELFF. The bases are TGTGCCGGGGTCCTGGCCGGGGAGCTGTTTTTT.